This entry features one T cell receptor (beta chain) sequence. The sample is drawn from a study of blood T cell repertoires in COVID-19. Study details: Nucleic acid was either cDNA or gDNA, and it came from T cells, B-cell-depleted T cells, or PBMCs.

In the authors' workflow: Reference gene primer amplification in the assay estimated nucleated cell counts. TCRdb keeps only in-frame clones here, not all; method: immunoSEQ multiplex PCR. The DNA was the basis for D and trimming; V, J and clone size are from that table. The repertoire has about 120,000 clones, approximately 87% of them found once; the top ten carry under 3%. The germline V gene has CDR1 MNHEY and CDR2 SVGAGI. The CDR3 runs 16 residues. V was pared by 0 bases and J by 0 bases, with 9 bases between. J is TRBJ2-4 and V is TRBV6-5; D is unresolved. The receptor comes from a man aged 30 to 45 with acute or convalescent COVID-19. Sequenced sample: peripheral blood. The CDR3 reads CASSYSPVLAKNIQYF. CDR3 DNA: TGTGCCAGCAGTTACTCTCCGGTACTAGCCAAAAACATTCAGTACTTC.